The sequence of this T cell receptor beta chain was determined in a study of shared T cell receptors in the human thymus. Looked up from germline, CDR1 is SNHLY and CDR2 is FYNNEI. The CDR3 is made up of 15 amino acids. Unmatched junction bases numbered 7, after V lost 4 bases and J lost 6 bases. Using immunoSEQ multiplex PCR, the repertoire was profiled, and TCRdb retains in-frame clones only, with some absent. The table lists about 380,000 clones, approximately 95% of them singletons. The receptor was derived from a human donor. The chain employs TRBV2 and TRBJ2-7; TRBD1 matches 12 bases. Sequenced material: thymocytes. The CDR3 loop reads CASSAGQGALREQYF. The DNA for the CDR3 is TGTGCCAGCAGTGCGGGACAGGGGGCGCTTCGCGAGCAGTACTTC.